Listed here are 2 T cell receptor beta chains from one sample, sequenced in a study of blood T cell repertoires in COVID-19. The table came from immunoSEQ multiplex PCR; TCRdb's copy has only in-frame clones and leaves some out. Of about 160,000 clones in the sample, approximately 85% were seen once. Material: peripheral blood. These TCRs come from a woman in her fifties or sixties with COVID-19, enrolled during active disease.

V usage is TRBV3-1 (or the pseudogene TRBV3-2) and J usage is TRBJ2-1; 9 nucleotides align to TRBD1. The CDR3 length is 14 residues. Losses at the gene ends were 5 bases for V and 15 bases for J; bases not matched to a gene: 14. Germline lookup yields CDR1 LGHDT and CDR2 YNNKEL (reference sequence). The CDR3 is CASSTGTGYSKGFF. The DNA for the CDR3 is TGTGCCAGCAGCACCGGGACAGGGTATAGCAAAGGGTTCTTC.

The chain joins TRBV27 to TRBJ2-1, with 7 bases that match TRBD2. Germline V lookup: CDR1 MNHEY, CDR2 SMNVEV (reference sequence). CDR3 length: 17 amino acids. The V gene end was trimmed by 5 bases and the J gene end by 3 bases; junction bases not matched to a gene: 13. CDR3 in DNA: TGTGCCAGCAGTCCGCCCCCCTCGAGGACTAGCTACAATGAGCAGTTCTTC. Its protein is CASSPPPSRTSYNEQFF.